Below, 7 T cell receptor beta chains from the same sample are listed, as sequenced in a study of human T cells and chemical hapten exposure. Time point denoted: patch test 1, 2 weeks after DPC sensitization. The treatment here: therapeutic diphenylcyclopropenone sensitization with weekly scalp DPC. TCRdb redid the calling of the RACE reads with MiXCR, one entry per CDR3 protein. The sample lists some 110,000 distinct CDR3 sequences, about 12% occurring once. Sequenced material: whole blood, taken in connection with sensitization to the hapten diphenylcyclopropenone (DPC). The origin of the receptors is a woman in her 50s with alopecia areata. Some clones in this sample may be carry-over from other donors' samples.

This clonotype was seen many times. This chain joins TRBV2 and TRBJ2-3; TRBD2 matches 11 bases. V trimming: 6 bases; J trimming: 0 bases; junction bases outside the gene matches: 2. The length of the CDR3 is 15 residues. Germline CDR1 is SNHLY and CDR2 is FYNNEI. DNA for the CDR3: TGTGCCAGCAGAAGACTAGCGGGAAGCACAGATACGCAGTATTTT. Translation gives CASRRLAGSTDTQYF.

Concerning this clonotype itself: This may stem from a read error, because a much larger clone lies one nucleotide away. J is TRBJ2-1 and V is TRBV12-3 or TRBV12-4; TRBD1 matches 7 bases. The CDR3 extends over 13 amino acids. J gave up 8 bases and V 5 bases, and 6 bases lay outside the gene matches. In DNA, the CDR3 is TGTGCCAGCAGTCCTACAGGGGTCGATGAGCAGTTCTTC. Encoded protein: CASSPTGVDEQFF.

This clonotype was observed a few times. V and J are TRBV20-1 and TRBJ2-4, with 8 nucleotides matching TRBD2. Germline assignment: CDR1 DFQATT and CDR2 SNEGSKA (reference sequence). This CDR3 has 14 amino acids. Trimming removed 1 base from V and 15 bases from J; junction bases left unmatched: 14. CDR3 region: CSARGASGGAFAYF. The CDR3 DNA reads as TGCAGTGCTAGAGGAGCGAGCGGGGGTGCGTTCGCGTACTTC.

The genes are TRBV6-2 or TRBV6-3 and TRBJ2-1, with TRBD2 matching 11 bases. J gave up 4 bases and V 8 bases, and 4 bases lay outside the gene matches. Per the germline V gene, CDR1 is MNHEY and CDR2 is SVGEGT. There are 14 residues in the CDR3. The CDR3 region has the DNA TGTGCCAGCGTTATAGCGGGGGGGTACAATGAGCAGTTCTTC. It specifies CASVIAGGYNEQFF.

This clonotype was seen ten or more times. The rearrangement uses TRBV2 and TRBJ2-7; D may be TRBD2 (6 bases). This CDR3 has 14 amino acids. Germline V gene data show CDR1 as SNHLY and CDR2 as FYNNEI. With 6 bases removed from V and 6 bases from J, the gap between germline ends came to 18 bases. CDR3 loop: CASRGIAVSAEQYF. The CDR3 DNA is TGTGCCAGCAGAGGGATAGCGGTATCCGCCGAGCAGTACTTC. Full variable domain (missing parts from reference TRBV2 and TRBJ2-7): EPEVTQTPSHQVTQMGQEVILRCVPISNHLYFYWYRQILGQKVEFLVSFYNNEISEKSEIFDDQFSVERPDGSNFTLKIRSTKLEDSAMYFCASRGIAVSAEQYFGPGTRLTVT.

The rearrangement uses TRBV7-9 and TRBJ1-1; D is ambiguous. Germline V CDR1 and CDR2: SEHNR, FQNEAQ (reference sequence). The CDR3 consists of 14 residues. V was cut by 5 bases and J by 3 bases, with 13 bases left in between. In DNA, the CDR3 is TGTGCCAGCAGCACCGCTCGCTCGTACACTGAAGCTTTCTTT. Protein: CASSTARSYTEAFF.

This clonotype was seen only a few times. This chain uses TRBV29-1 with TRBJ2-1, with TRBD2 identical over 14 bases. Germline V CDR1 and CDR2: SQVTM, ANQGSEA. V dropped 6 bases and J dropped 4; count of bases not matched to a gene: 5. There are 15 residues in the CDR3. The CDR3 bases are TGCAGCGTAGCGAGACTAGCGGGGGGGTACAATGAGCAGTTCTTC. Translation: CSVARLAGGYNEQFF.